This TCR beta chain was identified during a study of CD8 T cells in Susac syndrome (dated by TCRdb to the late 2010s). For the wider study: Whether CD8+ T cell activation and differentiation in Susac syndrome was antigen driven was tested using repertoire sequencing. The research as a whole found: The study acknowledged that relatively few individuals were included in the TCR sequencing and HLA analysis.

Deletion took 0 bases off V and 4 bases off J, with a span of 8 bases between the germline ends. CDR1 and CDR2, looked up from the germline V gene (reference sequence), are LGHDT and YNNKEL. Reading from cysteine to phenylalanine, the CDR3 counts 14 amino acids. Of all the DNA, just the CDR3 is kept, 42 bases in frame from base 1. RNA was extracted using the RNeasy kit, and roughly 0.5 to 1 ug of the RNA was reverse transcribed with random hexamers. The immunoSEQ multiplex PCR assay, covering 54 Vbeta and 13 Jbeta segments, was used to amplify TCR beta CDR3 regions. PCR amplification bias was corrected by using a synthetic template baseline for primer optimization and computational correction. The published analysis was carried out like this. Reads were assigned to V, D and J genes according to IMGT and analyzed in immunoSEQ Analyzer, with only productive sequences retained. Clonality was computed as one minus Shannon entropy normalized by log2 of the number of productive unique sequences. For each patient and control, public and private clones were evaluated among the 100 most prevalent clones. Susac-specific clones were defined as absent from healthy and MS cohorts, 850 to 1,300 published viral clones and other ImmuneACCESS disease sequences. The raw public reads went through TCRdb reprocessing: fastp at Q25, MiXCR clone calling, in-frame beta chains kept. Rows merge per CDR3 protein into single entries with the most common DNA and genes. TCRdb, not the original authors, processed these V and J calls. This sample is represented by roughly 150,000 distinct CDR3 sequences; around 90% of them were singletons. Roughly 0.08% of the sample lies in the top ten.

Points on this clonotype: What this receptor recognizes is not known. No base quality values were provided; no much bigger clone lies one nucleotide off.

Peripheral blood CD8+ and CD4+ T cells from healthy donors, Susac syndrome patients and multiple sclerosis patients were profiled by high-throughput TCR beta sequencing. The healthy donors served as controls matched for age and sex. Bulk CD8+ and CD4+ T cells were purified by magnetic negative isolation, while CD8+ TEMRA cells were enriched using FACS. Blood was drawn into EDTA tubes, processed within 24 hours, and PBMCs were isolated by density gradient centrifugation. PBMCs destined for TCR sequencing were cryopreserved in liquid nitrogen and later thawed in a 37 °C water bath. The sorted or isolated CD4+, CD8+ and CD8+ TEMRA cells reached a purity of at least 90%.

Sample: CD4+ T cells from PBMCs. The rearrangement combines TRBV3-1 with TRBJ2-3, with no reliable assignment of the D segment. The source of this sequence is a human donor in good health. The CDR3 region reads CASSQEFAADTQYF. The DNA sequence reads TGTGCCAGCAGCCAAGAGTTTGCGGCAGATACGCAGTATTTT.